The TCR beta chain under discussion was sequenced for a study of graft-versus-host responses after intestinal transplantation. Overall study: Anti-thymocyte globulin induction was given to all recipients, followed by tacrolimus and steroids for around 3 years.

The study's findings and limits: With peak circulating GvH clone levels came an association with early post-transplant HvG declines. The authors found GvH clones in recipient marrow, some appearing first in ileum or blood.

Sequencing was performed with immunoSEQ multiplex PCR; in TCRdb, only in-frame clones are kept and a portion is missing. The sample has about 130,000 clones; around nine tenths are singletons. The CDR3 is 20 amino acids. With 0 bases removed from V and 4 bases from J, the gap between germline ends came to 26 bases. Germline lookup yields CDR1 SGHNT and CDR2 YYREEE (reference sequence). Comment on this clone: Its antigen is currently unknown.

The sequence derives from a human donor who received an intestinal transplant. J is TRBJ1-3 and V is TRBV5-4, with D unclear. Sequenced here: unstimulated CD4+ T cells sorted from spleen or lymph node cells, sampled before intestinal transplant. CDR3 sequence: CASSLGIGVAGDGEGNTIYF. CDR3 DNA: TGTGCCAGCAGCTTGGGAATCGGGGTAGCCGGCGATGGGGAGGGAAACACCATATATTTT.